These 23 T cell receptor beta chains were sequenced from one sample in a study of blood T cell repertoires in COVID-19. The repertoire was sequenced with immunoSEQ multiplex PCR; TCRdb's copy has only in-frame clones and lacks some. The sample lists 150,000 or so clones; around 84% were seen once. Sequenced input: peripheral blood. The receptors come from an elderly woman with acute or convalescent COVID-19.

As to this clone: One end of the junction is discordant with germline, which a read error may explain. This chain uses TRBV24-1 with TRBJ1-2; D might be TRBD1 (5 bases). CDR1 and CDR2 (germline): KGHDR, SFDVKD. CDR3 length: 14 residues. CDR3 coding DNA: TGTGCCACCAGTGAAAGTCCACCAAAAGGGGAAAATCACTTC. Translated, it gives CATSESPPKGENHF.

This clone turned up a few times. The CDR3 protein is CASSPGGNQPQHF. CDR3 bases: TGTGCCAGCAGCCCCGGGGGGAATCAGCCCCAGCATTTT. V and J are TRBV4-2 and TRBJ1-5, with a weak D call TRBD1 (5 bases). This CDR3 spans 13 amino acids. V dropped 4 bases and J dropped 4 bases, with 8 bases sitting between them. CDR1 LGHNA and CDR2 YNFKEQ come from the germline V gene.

This chain uses TRBV29-1 with TRBJ2-2, with 12 positions matching TRBD2. Losses at the gene ends were 6 bases for V and 6 bases for J; bases not matched to a gene: 17. Germline V lookup: CDR1 SQVTM, CDR2 ANQGSEA. This CDR3 is 18 amino acids long. The CDR3 sequence: CSVSWTRLAGEGAGELFF. The DNA for the CDR3 is TGCAGCGTATCCTGGACCCGACTAGCGGGAGAGGGGGCCGGGGAGCTGTTTTTT.

J is TRBJ2-3 and V is TRBV3-1 (or the pseudogene TRBV3-2); D perhaps matches TRBD2 (5 bases). Trimming took 4 bases from V and 6 from J, leaving 8 bases between them. CDR1 and CDR2 (germline): LGHDT, YNNKEL (reference sequence). This CDR3 has 12 amino acids. The CDR3 reads CASSPGVDTQYF. CDR3 DNA sequence: TGTGCCAGCAGCCCCGGGGTGGATACGCAGTATTTT.

The CDR3 is CASSVGDPGLAGSRQYF. The CDR3 bases are TGTGCCAGCAGCGTGGGAGACCCGGGGTTGGCAGGTTCTCGGCAGTACTTC. This chain uses TRBV9 with TRBJ2-7; a possible D gene is TRBD2 (5 bases). The CDR3 runs 17 residues. Trimming stripped 2 bases from V and 9 bases from J, with 27 bases between. Germline values: CDR1 SGDLS, CDR2 YYNGEE.

CDR3 bases: TGTGCCAGCAGGCATACTAGCGGGAGGAATAACGAGCAGTACTTC. Translating gives CASRHTSGRNNEQYF. This chain links TRBV6-5 with TRBJ2-7; 12 nucleotides align to TRBD2. CDR3 size: 15 residues. From germline, CDR1 is MNHEY and CDR2 SVGAGI. V dropped 6 bases and J dropped 5; count of bases not matched to a gene: 8.

The V gene is TRBV7-6, the J gene TRBJ2-3; maybe TRBD1 (5 bases). This CDR3 contains 17 residues. The germline gives CDR1 SGHVS, CDR2 FNYEAQ. Deletions cut 1 base from V and 0 bases from J, with 14 bases between. The DNA for the CDR3 is TGTGCCAGCAGCTTAGACGACAGCTTTACTAGCACAGATACGCAGTATTTT. It translates to CASSLDDSFTSTDTQYF.

This chain uses TRBV6-1 with TRBJ2-3; the match to TRBD2 covers 13 bases. The CDR3 extends over 16 amino acids. The V segment lost 4 bases and the J segment 4 bases; nucleotides outside the gene matches: 5. Germline CDR1 reads MNHNS; CDR2 reads SASEGT. CDR3 coding DNA: TGTGCCAGCAGTGGGGGACTAGCGGGGTTTGCAGATACGCAGTATTTT. This encodes CASSGGLAGFADTQYF.

This rearrangement joins TRBV4-3 to TRBJ2-2, with 16 bases matching TRBD2. Germline loops: CDR1 LGHNA, CDR2 YSLEER. The CDR3 is made up of 18 amino acids. V was clipped by 2 bases and J by 5 bases; unmatched bases: 5. The CDR3 region is CASSQQGLAGGPTGELFF. CDR3 DNA sequence: TGCGCCAGCAGCCAACAGGGACTAGCGGGGGGGCCGACCGGGGAGCTGTTTTTT.

The chain uses TRBV11-1 and TRBJ2-5, with a tentative D call TRBD2 (6 bases). With 5 bases removed from V and 2 bases from J, the gap between germline ends came to 12 bases. Germline CDR1 reads SGHAT; CDR2 reads FQDESV (reference sequence). This CDR3 comprises 14 residues. CDR3 sequence (DNA): TGTGCCAGCAGCCGCCTCGGGAGACAAGAGACCCAGTACTTC. Amino acids: CASSRLGRQETQYF.

The chain is built from TRBV29-1 and TRBJ2-7, with D possibly being TRBD2 (5 bases). Looked up from germline, CDR1 is SQVTM and CDR2 is ANQGSEA. The CDR3 covers 13 residues. Trimming cost V 3 bases and J 2 bases, with 11 bases left between them. Here the CDR3 DNA reads TGCAGCGTTGACTTCGACGGGACCTACGAGCAGTACTTC. This encodes CSVDFDGTYEQYF.

The chain uses TRBV13 and TRBJ1-3; no clear D gene. The CDR3 runs to 14 residues. Germline V gene data show CDR1 as PRHDT and CDR2 as FYEKMQ (reference sequence). V was pared by 4 bases and J by 0 bases, with 7 bases between. The DNA of the CDR3 is TGTGCCAGCAGCTCACAAAGCTCTGGAAACACCATATATTTT. It encodes CASSSQSSGNTIYF.

The rearrangement uses TRBV19 and TRBJ2-1; possibly TRBD2 for D (5 bases). The CDR3 is made up of 16 amino acids. The germline gives CDR1 LNHDA, CDR2 SQIVND (reference sequence). V lost 3 bases to trimming and J lost 8 bases, with 20 bases between them. DNA for the CDR3: TGTGCCAGTAGTATCCGCGCGAGGACTGGGAGCGATGAGCAGTTCTTC. This encodes CASSIRARTGSDEQFF.

The V and J genes are TRBV11-2 and TRBJ2-7, with TRBD2 matching 9 bases. The J call may be in error: the DNA end matches TRBJ2-5 better. Germline V gives CDR1 SGHAT, CDR2 FQNNGV. The CDR3 is 15 residues long. The CDR3 is CASSGWRGGQETQYF. The CDR3 DNA reads TGTGCCAGCAGTGGTTGGCGGGGGGGCCAAGAGACCCAGTACTTC.

V and J are TRBV15 and TRBJ1-1; D might be TRBD1 (6 bases). Trimming took 9 bases from V and 5 from J, leaving 16 bases between them. The CDR3 runs 13 residues. Germline V gene data show CDR1 as LNHNV and CDR2 as YYDKDF (reference sequence). In DNA form, the CDR3 reads TGTGCCACGACACAGGGATGGGGGACTGAAGCTTTCTTT. This encodes CATTQGWGTEAFF. The whole variable domain, filled in from reference TRBV15 and TRBJ1-1, reads DAMVIQNPRYQVTQFGKPVTLSCSQTLNHNVMYWYQQKSSQAPKLLFHYYDKDFNNEADTPDNFQSRRPNTSFCFLDIRSPGLGDTAMYLCATTQGWGTEAFFGQGTRLTVV.

The rearrangement joins TRBV5-6 to TRBJ2-4; D is ambiguous. The V gene's germline CDR1 is SGHDT and CDR2 YYEEEE. Trimming removed 0 bases from V and 3 bases from J, with 4 bases in between. The CDR3 is 13 residues long. The CDR3 here is CASSLDSKNIQYF. The CDR3 DNA is TGTGCCAGCAGCTTGGACAGCAAAAACATTCAGTACTTC.

The V gene is TRBV6-2 or TRBV6-3, the J gene TRBJ2-7; a weak D match, TRBD1 (5 bases). This CDR3 contains 13 residues. V lost 3 bases, J lost 2 bases, and 8 bases lay in between. Germline V gene sequence: CDR1 MNHEY, CDR2 SVGEGT. The CDR3 spells CASSYDSPYEQYF. Written as DNA, the CDR3 is TGTGCCAGCAGTTATGACAGTCCCTACGAGCAGTACTTC.

The chain has TRBV3-1 (or the pseudogene TRBV3-2) and TRBJ1-6; 10 bases line up with TRBD1. J was trimmed by 9 bases and V by 4 bases; bases with no gene match: 9. Per the germline V gene, CDR1 is LGHDT and CDR2 is YNNKEL (reference sequence). This CDR3 contains 16 residues. The CDR3 nucleotides are TGTGCCAGCAGCCCCTCGACAGGGGGCGCAACTTCACCCCTCCACTTT. Protein sequence: CASSPSTGGATSPLHF.

This chain joins TRBV7-2 and TRBJ1-2, with D perhaps matching TRBD1 (6 bases). Trimming took 1 base from V and 10 from J, leaving 10 bases between them. The germline V gene has CDR1 SGHTA and CDR2 FQGNSA. The CDR3 runs to 12 residues. CDR3 sequence reads: CASSLEQGYYTF. The CDR3 DNA sequence: TGTGCCAGCAGCTTAGAACAGGGTTACTACACCTTC.

Only one count was recorded for this clone. This rearrangement joins TRBV15 to TRBJ1-2; TRBD1 agrees at 7 bases. Germline V gene sequence: CDR1 LNHNV, CDR2 YYDKDF (reference sequence). V shed 0 bases and J 3 bases; nucleotides not matched to a gene: 1. CDR3 length: 14 amino acids. The CDR3 spells CATSRDTGDYGYTF. The CDR3 DNA is TGTGCCACCAGCAGAGACACAGGGGACTATGGCTACACCTTC.

This clone has more than one count but fewer than ten. This rearrangement joins TRBV6-4 to TRBJ2-4; 8 positions match TRBD2. Germline values: CDR1 MRHNA, CDR2 SNTAGT. V shed 6 bases, J shed 13 bases, and the junction held 17 bases outside the gene matches. There are 15 residues in the CDR3. The CDR3 DNA reads as TGTGCCAGCAGAATACTCCCGGGACTAGACAAACCCCAGTACTTC. Its translation is CASRILPGLDKPQYF.

This chain links TRBV9 with TRBJ2-5; D call uncertain. The CDR3 extends over 14 amino acids. Germline CDR1 and CDR2: SGDLS and YYNGEE. V lost 4 bases to trimming and J lost 2 bases, with 12 bases between them. CDR3 loop: CASSPQVWQETQYF. CDR3 in DNA: TGTGCCAGCAGCCCCCAGGTGTGGCAAGAGACCCAGTACTTC.

This chain links TRBV6-5 with TRBJ2-4; no definite D call. This CDR3 spans 13 amino acids. CDR1 and CDR2 (germline): MNHEY, SVGAGI. The V gene lost 4 bases and the J gene lost 6 bases, with 10 bases spanning the gap. The CDR3 protein is CASSFDILNIQYF. For the CDR3, the DNA is TGTGCCAGCAGTTTTGACATTCTAAACATTCAGTACTTC.